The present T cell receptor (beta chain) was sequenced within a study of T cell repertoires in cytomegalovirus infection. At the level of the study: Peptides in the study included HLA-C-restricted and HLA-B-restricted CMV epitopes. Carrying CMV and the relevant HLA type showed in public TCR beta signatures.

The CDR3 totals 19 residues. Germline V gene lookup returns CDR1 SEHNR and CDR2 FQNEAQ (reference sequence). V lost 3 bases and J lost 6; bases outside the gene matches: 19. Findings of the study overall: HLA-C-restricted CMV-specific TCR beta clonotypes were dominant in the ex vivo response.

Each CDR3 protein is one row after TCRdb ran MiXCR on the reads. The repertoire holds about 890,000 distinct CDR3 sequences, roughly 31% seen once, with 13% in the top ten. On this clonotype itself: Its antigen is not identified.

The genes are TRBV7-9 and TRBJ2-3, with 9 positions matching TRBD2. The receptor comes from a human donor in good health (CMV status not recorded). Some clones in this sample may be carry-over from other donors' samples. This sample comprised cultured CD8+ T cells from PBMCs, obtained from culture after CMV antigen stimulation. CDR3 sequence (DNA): TGTGCCAGCAGCTTCTCAGAGGTGGACCTAGCGGGGACGCGTGATACGCAGTATTTT. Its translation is CASSFSEVDLAGTRDTQYF.